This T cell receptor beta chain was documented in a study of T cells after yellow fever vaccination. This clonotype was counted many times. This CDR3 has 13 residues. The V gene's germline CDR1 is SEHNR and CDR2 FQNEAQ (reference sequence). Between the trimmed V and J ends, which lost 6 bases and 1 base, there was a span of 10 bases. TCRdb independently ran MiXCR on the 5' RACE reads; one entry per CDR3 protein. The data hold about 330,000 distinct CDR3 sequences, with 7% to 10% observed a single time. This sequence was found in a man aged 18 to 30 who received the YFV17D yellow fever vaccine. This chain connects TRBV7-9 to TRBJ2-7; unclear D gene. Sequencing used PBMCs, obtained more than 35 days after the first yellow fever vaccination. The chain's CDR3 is CASSWTQSYEQYF. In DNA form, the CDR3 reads TGTGCCAGCAGTTGGACCCAGTCCTACGAGCAGTACTTC.